This T cell receptor (beta chain) comes out of a study of spatial heterogeneity in lung cancer. Study overall: Sequencing covered available follow-up PBMC samples collected a median of approximately 2 years after resection. Detection consistently captured more beta-chain sequences than alpha-chain sequences.

The time point is: blood at routine non-recurrence follow-up after resection. Sequencing was performed on whole RNA extracted from tumor and nontumor lung tissue, or from frozen PBMC, and the material was left unsorted. V shed 4 bases and J 6 bases; nucleotides not matched to a gene: 8. This CDR3 contains 14 residues. The germline CDR1 and CDR2 sequences are PRHDT and FYEKMQ (reference sequence). TCRdb ran MiXCR on the 5' RACE reads and lists one entry per CDR3 protein. The table includes some 54,000 distinct CDR3 sequences, about 7.4% detected once. This material consisted of PBMCs, taken at follow-up. The TCR was taken from a female donor with early-stage non-small cell lung cancer. This chain joins TRBV13 and TRBJ1-2; 7 positions agree with TRBD1. The CDR3 nucleotides read TGTGCCAGCAGCTCCTACACAGGGGAAGATGGCTACACCTTC. The encoded protein is CASSSYTGEDGYTF.